A single sample is the source of the 24 T cell receptor beta chains below, sequenced in a study of blood T cell repertoires in COVID-19. This table comes from immunoSEQ multiplex PCR, and its TCRdb copy is limited to in-frame clones, with some not included. The sample contains 60,000 to 65,000 clones, roughly 84% of which appear only once. The sequenced sample was peripheral blood. These receptors were taken from a man between 60 and 75 years old with COVID-19, enrolled during active disease.

The chain uses TRBV7-2 and TRBJ1-1, with D perhaps matching TRBD1 (5 bases). There are 14 residues in the CDR3. Trimming pared 2 bases from V and 1 base from J, leaving 8 bases between. The germline CDR1 and CDR2 sequences are SGHTA and FQGNSA. The CDR3 DNA follows: TGTGCCAGCAGCTTAATAGGGGCGAACACTGAAGCTTTCTTT. Its protein is CASSLIGANTEAFF.

This chain uses TRBV28 with TRBJ1-5; weak D call: TRBD1 (6 bases). V lost 6 bases and J 0 bases, leaving 15 bases between the germline ends. This CDR3 contains 16 residues. Germline assignment: CDR1 MDHEN and CDR2 SYDVKM. In nucleotides, the CDR3 is TGTGCCAGCAGAATGGGGGACAAATATAGCAATCAGCCCCAGCATTTT. It codes for CASRMGDKYSNQPQHF.

The CDR3 region has the DNA TGCGCCAGCAGCTTGGCCACAGGGGGCGGGGGTGAAGAGACCCAGTACTTC. Translation gives CASSLATGGGGEETQYF. The V call is TRBV5-1, the J call TRBJ2-5; TRBD1 aligns across 9 bases. CDR1 SGHRS and CDR2 YFSETQ come from the germline V gene. After removal of 0 bases from V and 3 bases from J, the junction contained 9 bases not matched to a gene. The CDR3 contains 17 residues.

The chain uses TRBV6-4 and TRBJ2-2; the D is unclear. The CDR3 covers 14 residues. Germline assignment: CDR1 MRHNA and CDR2 SNTAGT. The germline V and J ends were trimmed by 1 base and 4 bases, with 7 bases remaining between them. CDR3 amino acids: CASSDLVSTGELFF. For the CDR3, the DNA is TGTGCCAGCAGTGACTTAGTTTCCACCGGGGAGCTGTTTTTT.

The rearrangement links TRBV6-5 to TRBJ2-4; 8 bases fit TRBD1. Germline V gives CDR1 MNHEY, CDR2 SVGAGI. The CDR3 runs 14 residues. Trimming at V came to 6 bases and at J to 7 bases, leaving 8 bases not matched to a gene. The CDR3 DNA reads as TGTGCCAGCAGACTCGGACAGGGCGTCAACATTCAGTACTTC. Residues: CASRLGQGVNIQYF.

The J gene is TRBJ2-1, the V gene TRBV18; 10 bases are shared with TRBD2. The CDR3 has 16 amino acids. Per germline, CDR1 KGHSH and CDR2 LQKENI. The trim removed 6 bases at V and 6 bases at J, leaving 11 bases unmatched. CDR3 in DNA: TGTGCCAGCTCCCCTCTAGCGGGAGTCCAGGTCAATGAGCAGTTCTTC. Protein: CASSPLAGVQVNEQFF.

The chain is built from TRBV12-3 or TRBV12-4 and TRBJ1-2, with D possibly TRBD1 on 6 matching bases. The CDR3 has 13 amino acids. With 5 bases removed from V and 2 bases from J, the gap between germline ends came to 9 bases. DNA of the CDR3: TGTGCCAGCAGTCTTCAGGGGAACTATGGCTACACCTTC. Its translation: CASSLQGNYGYTF.

The gene calls are TRBV19 and TRBJ1-5; D unclear. CDR3 length: 16 amino acids. CDR1 is LNHDA and CDR2 is SQIVND in the germline V gene (reference sequence). The ends were cut back, 1 base at V and 7 bases at J, with 17 bases in the middle. In DNA, the CDR3 is TGTGCCAGTAGTATAGTAGCTTTGTTAGTTCGACAGCCCCAGCATTTT. It translates to CASSIVALLVRQPQHF.

CDR3 residues: CASSPGTSGDAQYF. The CDR3, as DNA: TGTGCCAGCAGCCCCGGGACTTCTGGGGACGCCCAGTACTTC. The chain combines TRBV6-5 with TRBJ2-5; D perhaps matches TRBD2 (6 bases). Germline-derived CDR1 and CDR2 are MNHEY and SVGAGI. Trimming removed 6 bases at V and 9 bases at J, with 20 bases between. The CDR3 extends over 14 amino acids.

The chain couples TRBV2 to TRBJ1-1; TRBD1 matches 9 bases. J gave up 5 bases and V 4 bases, and 5 bases lay outside the gene matches. The germline V gene encodes CDR1 SNHLY and CDR2 FYNNEI. This CDR3 has 14 amino acids. In DNA form, the CDR3 reads TGTGCCAGCAGTGCGACCGGGACAGGGACTGAAGCTTTCTTT. Amino acids: CASSATGTGTEAFF.

The rearrangement links TRBV5-1 to TRBJ1-1; D uncertain. CDR1 is SGHRS, CDR2 YFSETQ, per germline. The CDR3 is 15 residues long. V was shortened by 5 bases and J by 0 bases, with 14 bases between the two germline ends. CDR3: CASRASGTMNTEAFF. The CDR3 DNA sequence: TGCGCCAGCAGAGCCTCGGGTACCATGAACACTGAAGCTTTCTTT.

The rearrangement links TRBV9 to TRBJ2-2; TRBD2 matches 8 bases. This CDR3 comprises 19 residues. After removal of 0 bases from V and 2 bases from J, the junction contained 12 bases not matched to a gene. The germline V gene encodes CDR1 SGDLS and CDR2 YYNGEE. The CDR3 is CASSVGLGLVLVNTGELFF. Written as DNA, the CDR3 is TGTGCCAGCAGCGTAGGGTTGGGACTAGTCCTGGTAAACACCGGGGAGCTGTTTTTT.

V is TRBV21-1 and J is TRBJ1-2; the table's D call, TRBD1, has no DNA check behind it. TRBV21-1 is a known pseudogene. The CDR3 spans 17 residues. As DNA, the CDR3 is TGTGCCAGCAGCAAGAGGACAGGGGCGTACACTAACTATGGCTACACCTTC. Residues: CASSKRTGAYTNYGYTF.

The chain couples TRBV11-3 to TRBJ1-1; D perhaps matches TRBD1 (5 bases). The V gene's germline CDR1 is SGHNT and CDR2 YENEEA. The V gene lost 0 bases and the J gene lost 7 bases, with 21 bases spanning the gap. This CDR3 is built from 17 residues. This CDR3 reads CASSLDNGLGVKDEAFF. DNA for the CDR3: TGTGCCAGCAGCTTAGATAACGGGCTAGGGGTAAAGGATGAAGCTTTCTTT.

The genes are TRBV6-1 and TRBJ2-3; perhaps TRBD1 as D (6 bases). From germline, CDR1 is MNHNS and CDR2 SASEGT. The CDR3 consists of 17 residues. The V end lost 4 bases, the J end lost 2 bases, and 19 bases lay between the germline ends. The DNA of the CDR3 is TGTGCCAGCAGTGTAGGCAGGGGACCGGGTCCCACAGATACGCAGTATTTT. Translation gives CASSVGRGPGPTDTQYF.

The chain combines TRBV29-1 with TRBJ2-3; 9 nucleotides match TRBD2. J was trimmed by 6 bases and V by 4 bases; bases with no gene match: 11. CDR3 size: 15 residues. Germline V CDR1 and CDR2: SQVTM, ANQGSEA. The CDR3: CSVVGSGRYTDTQYF. The CDR3 DNA follows: TGCAGCGTTGTGGGTAGCGGGAGATACACGGATACGCAGTATTTT.

The chain is built from TRBV2 and TRBJ1-5; tentatively, D is TRBD1 (6 bases). This CDR3 contains 15 residues. V lost 8 bases and J lost 6, with 20 bases in between. Germline V lookup: CDR1 SNHLY, CDR2 FYNNEI. The CDR3 bases are TGTGCCAGCCTTGGACGGCGGGGGGGCGGTCAGCCCCAGCATTTT. Its translation is CASLGRRGGGQPQHF. Filled out from reference TRBV2 and TRBJ1-5, the complete variable domain reads EPEVTQTPSHQVTQMGQEVILRCVPISNHLYFYWYRQILGQKVEFLVSFYNNEISEKSEIFDDQFSVERPDGSNFTLKIRSTKLEDSAMYFCASLGRRGGGQPQHFGDGTRLSIL.

The J gene is TRBJ1-5, the V gene TRBV3-1 (or the pseudogene TRBV3-2); D is uncertain. The CDR3 covers 13 residues. CDR1 is LGHDT, CDR2 YNNKEL, per germline (reference sequence). Trimming removed 4 bases from V and 4 bases from J, with 8 bases in between. The CDR3 spells CASSRGGNQPQHF. The CDR3, as DNA: TGTGCCAGCAGCCGGGGAGGGAATCAGCCCCAGCATTTT.

This clone occurred a few times. The chain is built from TRBV30 and TRBJ2-5, with 7 bases aligning to TRBD1. CDR3 length equals 15 residues. Germline V gene data show CDR1 as GTSNPN and CDR2 as SVGIG (reference sequence). V was clipped by 2 bases and J by 5 bases; unmatched bases: 11. The CDR3 loop reads CAWSSVGGPVETQYF. CDR3 DNA: TGTGCCTGGAGTTCCGTAGGGGGCCCGGTGGAGACCCAGTACTTC.

This chain connects TRBV29-1 to TRBJ2-2; D call uncertain. Trimming stripped 4 bases from V and 1 base from J, with 4 bases between. The CDR3 totals 12 residues. Looked up from germline, CDR1 is SQVTM and CDR2 is ANQGSEA. Written as DNA, the CDR3 is TGCAGCGTTGGGCAGAACACCGGGGAGCTGTTTTTT. Its translation is CSVGQNTGELFF.

The chain joins TRBV29-1 to TRBJ2-4, with unresolved D. V was trimmed by 4 bases and J by 0 bases, leaving 7 bases between them. The CDR3 length is 13 residues. Per germline, CDR1 SQVTM and CDR2 ANQGSEA. The CDR3: CSVAPLAKNIQYF. As DNA, the CDR3 is TGCAGCGTTGCCCCACTAGCCAAAAACATTCAGTACTTC.

The chain employs TRBV10-2 and TRBJ1-3; perhaps TRBD1 as D (5 bases). Germline V gives CDR1 WSHSY, CDR2 SAAADI. This CDR3 spans 16 amino acids. The V and J ends lost 0 bases and 1 base respectively, with 10 bases between them. CDR3 DNA: TGCGCCAGCAGTGAGTCAGGGGAGGGGTCTGGAAACACCATATATTTT. Protein product: CASSESGEGSGNTIYF.

The V and J genes are TRBV4-1 and TRBJ2-2; 7 nucleotides line up with TRBD2. CDR1 and CDR2 from the germline V gene are MGHRA and YSYEKL. The CDR3 is 16 amino acids. J gave up 3 bases and V 2 bases, and 6 bases lay outside the gene matches. CDR3 nucleotide sequence: TGCGCCAGCAGCCAATGGCGGGAGTCACACACCGGGGAGCTGTTTTTT. Translated: CASSQWRESHTGELFF.

V usage is TRBV5-4 and J usage is TRBJ2-1, with D possibly TRBD1 on 6 matching bases. In germline, CDR1 is SGHNT, CDR2 YYREEE (reference sequence). This CDR3 spans 16 amino acids. The ends were cut back, 0 bases at V and 4 bases at J, with 14 bases in the middle. The DNA of the CDR3 is TGTGCCAGCAGCTTGGGGCCAGGGGACACTTACAATGAGCAGTTCTTC. Protein product: CASSLGPGDTYNEQFF.